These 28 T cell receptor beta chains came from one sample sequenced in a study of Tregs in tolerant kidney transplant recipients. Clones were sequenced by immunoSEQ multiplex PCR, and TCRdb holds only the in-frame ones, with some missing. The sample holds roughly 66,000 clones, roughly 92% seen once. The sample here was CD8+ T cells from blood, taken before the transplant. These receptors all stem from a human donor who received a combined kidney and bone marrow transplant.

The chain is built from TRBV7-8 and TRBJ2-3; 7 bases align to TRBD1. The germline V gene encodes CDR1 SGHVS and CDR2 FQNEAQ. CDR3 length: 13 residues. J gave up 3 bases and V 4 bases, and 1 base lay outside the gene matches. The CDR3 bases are TGTGCCAGCAGCTCGACAGGGACAGATACGCAGTATTTT. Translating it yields CASSSTGTDTQYF.

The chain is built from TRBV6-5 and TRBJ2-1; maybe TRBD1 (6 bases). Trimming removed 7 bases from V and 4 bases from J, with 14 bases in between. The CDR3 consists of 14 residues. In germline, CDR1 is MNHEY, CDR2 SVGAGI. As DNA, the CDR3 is TGTGCCAGCACCGAACGCGGACAGTACAATGAGCAGTTCTTC. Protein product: CASTERGQYNEQFF.

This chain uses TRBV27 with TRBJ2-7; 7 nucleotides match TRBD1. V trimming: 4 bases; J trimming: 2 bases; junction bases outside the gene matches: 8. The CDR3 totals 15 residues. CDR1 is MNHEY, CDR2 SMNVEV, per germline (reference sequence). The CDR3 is CASSSIEGAPYEQYF. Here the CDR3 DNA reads TGTGCCAGCAGTTCGATAGAGGGGGCCCCCTACGAGCAGTACTTC.

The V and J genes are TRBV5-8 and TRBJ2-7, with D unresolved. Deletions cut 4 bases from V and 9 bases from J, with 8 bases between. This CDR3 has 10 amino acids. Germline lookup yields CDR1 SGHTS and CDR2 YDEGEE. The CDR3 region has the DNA TGTGCCAGCAGCCCCTTTGTGCAGTACTTC. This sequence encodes CASSPFVQYF. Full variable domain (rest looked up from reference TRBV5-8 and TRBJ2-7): EAGVTQSPTHLIKTRGQQATLRCSPISGHTSVYWYQQALGLGLQFLLWYDEGEERNRGNFPPRFSGRQFPNYSSELNVNALELEDSALYLCASSPFVQYFGPGTRLTVT.

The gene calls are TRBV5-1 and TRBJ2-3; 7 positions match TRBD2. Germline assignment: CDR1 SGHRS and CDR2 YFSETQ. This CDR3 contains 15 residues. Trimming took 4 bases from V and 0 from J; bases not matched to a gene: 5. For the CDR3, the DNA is TGCGCCAGCAGCAATAGCGGGCCTAGCACAGATACGCAGTATTTT. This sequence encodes CASSNSGPSTDTQYF. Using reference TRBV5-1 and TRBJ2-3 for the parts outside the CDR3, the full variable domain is KAGVTQTPRYLIKTRGQQVTLSCSPISGHRSVSWYQQTPGQGLQFLFEYFSETQRNKGNFPGRFSGRQFSNSRSEMNVSTLELGDSALYLCASSNSGPSTDTQYFGPGTRLTVL.

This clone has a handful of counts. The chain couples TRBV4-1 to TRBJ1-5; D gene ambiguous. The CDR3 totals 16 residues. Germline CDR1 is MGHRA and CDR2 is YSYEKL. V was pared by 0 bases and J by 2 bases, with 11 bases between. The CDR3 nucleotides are TGCGCCAGCAGCCAAGATCCCGGGTTGGGCAATCAGCCCCAGCATTTT. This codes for CASSQDPGLGNQPQHF.

CDR3: CASSQDQFYEQYF. The DNA for the CDR3 is TGTGCCAGCAGCCAAGATCAGTTCTACGAGCAGTACTTC. J is TRBJ2-7 and V is TRBV14; unclear D gene. Trimming shortened V by 0 bases and J by 3 bases, and 6 bases separated the two germline ends. The CDR3 contains 13 residues. Germline values: CDR1 SGHDN, CDR2 FVKESK.

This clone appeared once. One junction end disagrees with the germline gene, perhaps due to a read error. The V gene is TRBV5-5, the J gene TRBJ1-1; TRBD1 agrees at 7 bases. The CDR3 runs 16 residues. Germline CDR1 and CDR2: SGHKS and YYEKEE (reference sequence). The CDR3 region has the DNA TGTGCCAGCTGCTTGGGAGACAGGGACTTCGTGGAGGTAGCTTTCTTT. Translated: CASCLGDRDFVEVAFF.

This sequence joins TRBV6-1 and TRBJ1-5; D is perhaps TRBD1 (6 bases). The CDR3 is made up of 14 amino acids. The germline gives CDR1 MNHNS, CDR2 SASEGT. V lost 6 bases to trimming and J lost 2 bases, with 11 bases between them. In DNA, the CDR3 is TGTGCCAGCAGCAGGGGTCGGGGCAATCAGCCCCAGCATTTT. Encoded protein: CASSRGRGNQPQHF.

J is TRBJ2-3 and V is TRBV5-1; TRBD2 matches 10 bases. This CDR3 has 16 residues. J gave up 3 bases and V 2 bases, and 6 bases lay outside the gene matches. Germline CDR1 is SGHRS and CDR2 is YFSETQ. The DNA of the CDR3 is TGCGCCAGCAGCTTCCATAGCGGGGGGTCGACAGATACGCAGTATTTT. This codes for CASSFHSGGSTDTQYF.

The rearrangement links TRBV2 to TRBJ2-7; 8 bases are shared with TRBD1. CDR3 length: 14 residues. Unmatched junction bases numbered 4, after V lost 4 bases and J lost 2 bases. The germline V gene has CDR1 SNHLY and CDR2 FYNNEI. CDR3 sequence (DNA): TGTGCCAGCAGTGTCAGCAGGGGGCCCTACGAGCAGTACTTC. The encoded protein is CASSVSRGPYEQYF.

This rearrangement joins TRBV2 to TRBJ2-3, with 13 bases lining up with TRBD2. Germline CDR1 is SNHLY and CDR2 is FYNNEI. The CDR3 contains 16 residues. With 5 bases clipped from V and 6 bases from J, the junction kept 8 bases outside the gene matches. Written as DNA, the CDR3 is TGTGCCAGCAGTACTCCCGGGACTAGCGGGGTCGATACGCAGTATTTT. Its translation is CASSTPGTSGVDTQYF.

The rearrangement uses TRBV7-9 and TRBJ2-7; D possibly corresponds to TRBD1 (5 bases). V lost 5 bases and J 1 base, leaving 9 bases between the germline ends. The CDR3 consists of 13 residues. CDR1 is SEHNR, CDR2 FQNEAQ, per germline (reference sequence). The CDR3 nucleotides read TGTGCCAGCAGCCGGACACCGTCCTACGAGCAGTACTTC. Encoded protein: CASSRTPSYEQYF.

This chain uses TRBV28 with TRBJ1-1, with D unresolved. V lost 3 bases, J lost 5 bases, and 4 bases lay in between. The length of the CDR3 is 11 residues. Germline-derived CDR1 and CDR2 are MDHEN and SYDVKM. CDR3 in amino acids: CASSFSTEAFF. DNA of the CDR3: TGTGCCAGCAGTTTCAGTACTGAAGCTTTCTTT.

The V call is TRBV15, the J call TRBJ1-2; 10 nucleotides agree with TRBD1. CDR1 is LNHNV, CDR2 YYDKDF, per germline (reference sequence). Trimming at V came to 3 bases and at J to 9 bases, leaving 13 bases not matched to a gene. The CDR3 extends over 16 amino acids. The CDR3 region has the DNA TGTGCCACCAGCAGTTATACCGACAGGGGGCTCATGCGCTACACCTTC. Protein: CATSSYTDRGLMRYTF.

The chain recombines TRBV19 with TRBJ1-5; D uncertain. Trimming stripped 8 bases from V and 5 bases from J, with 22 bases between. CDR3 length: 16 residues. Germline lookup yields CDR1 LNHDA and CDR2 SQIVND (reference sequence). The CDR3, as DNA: TGTGCCAGTCGGGCTCTGGCGGGTCACGTTGATCAGCCCCAGCATTTT. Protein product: CASRALAGHVDQPQHF.

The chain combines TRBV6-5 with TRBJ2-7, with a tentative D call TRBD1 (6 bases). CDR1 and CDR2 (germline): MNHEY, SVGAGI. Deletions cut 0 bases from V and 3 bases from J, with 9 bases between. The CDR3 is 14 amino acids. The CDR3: CASSYSRGGYEQYF. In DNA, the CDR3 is TGTGCCAGCAGTTACTCCAGGGGTGGCTACGAGCAGTACTTC.

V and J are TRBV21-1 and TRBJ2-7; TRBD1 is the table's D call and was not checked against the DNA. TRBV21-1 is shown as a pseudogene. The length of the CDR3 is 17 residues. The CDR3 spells CASSIGGTGGISYEQYF. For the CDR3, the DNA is TGTGCCAGCAGTATCGGGGGGACAGGGGGCATTTCCTACGAGCAGTACTTC.

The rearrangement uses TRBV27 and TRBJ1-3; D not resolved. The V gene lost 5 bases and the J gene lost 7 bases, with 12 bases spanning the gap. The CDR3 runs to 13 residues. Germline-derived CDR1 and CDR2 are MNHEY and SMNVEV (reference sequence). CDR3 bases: TGTGCCAGCAGTCCCAACATTGCCAACACCATATATTTT. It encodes CASSPNIANTIYF.

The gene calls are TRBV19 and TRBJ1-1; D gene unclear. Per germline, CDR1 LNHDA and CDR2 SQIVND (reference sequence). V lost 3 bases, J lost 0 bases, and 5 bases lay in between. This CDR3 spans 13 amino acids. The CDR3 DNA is TGTGCCAGTAGTATGGCGGTGAACACTGAAGCTTTCTTT. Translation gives CASSMAVNTEAFF.

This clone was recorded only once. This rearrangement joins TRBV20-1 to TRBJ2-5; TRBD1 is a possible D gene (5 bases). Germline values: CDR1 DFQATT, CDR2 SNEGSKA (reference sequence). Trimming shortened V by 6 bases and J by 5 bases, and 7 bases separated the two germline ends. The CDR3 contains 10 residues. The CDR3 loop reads CSASGETQYF. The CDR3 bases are TGCAGTGCATCAGGGGAGACCCAGTACTTC.

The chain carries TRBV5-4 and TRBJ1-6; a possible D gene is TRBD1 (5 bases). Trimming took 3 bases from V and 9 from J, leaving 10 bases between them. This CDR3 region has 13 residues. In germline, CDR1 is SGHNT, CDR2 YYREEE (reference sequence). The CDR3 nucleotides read TGTGCCAGCAGCTCTAGGGGTGGTTCACCCCTCCACTTT. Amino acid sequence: CASSSRGGSPLHF.

The CDR3, as DNA: TGTGCCAGCAGCCCGCTAGGGGGCAATGAGCAGTTCTTC. Protein: CASSPLGGNEQFF. V gene TRBV4-2 combines with J gene TRBJ2-1, with D tentatively TRBD1 (6 bases). V was shortened by 4 bases and J by 6 bases, with 10 bases between the two germline ends. CDR3 length: 13 residues. Germline CDR1 LGHNA, CDR2 YNFKEQ.

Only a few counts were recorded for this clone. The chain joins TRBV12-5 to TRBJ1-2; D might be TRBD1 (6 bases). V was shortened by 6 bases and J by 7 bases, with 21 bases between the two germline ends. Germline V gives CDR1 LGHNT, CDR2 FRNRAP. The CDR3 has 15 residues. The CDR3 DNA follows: TGTGCTAGTGGGACCTCAGCGGGGGCTTTATCTGGCTACACCTTC. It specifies CASGTSAGALSGYTF.

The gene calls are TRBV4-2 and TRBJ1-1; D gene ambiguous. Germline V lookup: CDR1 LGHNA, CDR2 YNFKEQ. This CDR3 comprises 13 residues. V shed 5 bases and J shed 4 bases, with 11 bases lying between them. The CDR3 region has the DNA TGTGCCAGCAGCTTAAGCGAGGGCACTGAAGCTTTCTTT. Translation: CASSLSEGTEAFF.

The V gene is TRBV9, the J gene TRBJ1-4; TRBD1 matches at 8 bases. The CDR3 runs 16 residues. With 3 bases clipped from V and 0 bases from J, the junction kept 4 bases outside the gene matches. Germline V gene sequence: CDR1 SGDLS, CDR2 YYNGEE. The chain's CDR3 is CASSETGGATNEKLFF. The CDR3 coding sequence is TGTGCCAGCAGCGAAACAGGGGGTGCAACTAATGAAAAACTGTTTTTT.

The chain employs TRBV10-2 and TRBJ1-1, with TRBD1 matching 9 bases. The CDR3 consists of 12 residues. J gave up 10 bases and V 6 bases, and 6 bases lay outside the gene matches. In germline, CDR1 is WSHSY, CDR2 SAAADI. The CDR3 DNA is TGCGCCAGCAGGGGACAGGGTCTCGTAGCTTTCTTT. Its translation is CASRGQGLVAFF.

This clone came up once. The CDR3 nucleotides are TGTGCCAGCAGCCATGACAGGGGGCGTAACTATGGCTACACCTTC. Its protein is CASSHDRGRNYGYTF. This rearrangement joins TRBV27 to TRBJ1-2; TRBD1 matches 10 bases. Germline V gene data show CDR1 as MNHEY and CDR2 as SMNVEV (reference sequence). CDR3 size: 15 residues. The V and J ends lost 6 bases and 1 base, in that order; junction bases with no gene match: 5.